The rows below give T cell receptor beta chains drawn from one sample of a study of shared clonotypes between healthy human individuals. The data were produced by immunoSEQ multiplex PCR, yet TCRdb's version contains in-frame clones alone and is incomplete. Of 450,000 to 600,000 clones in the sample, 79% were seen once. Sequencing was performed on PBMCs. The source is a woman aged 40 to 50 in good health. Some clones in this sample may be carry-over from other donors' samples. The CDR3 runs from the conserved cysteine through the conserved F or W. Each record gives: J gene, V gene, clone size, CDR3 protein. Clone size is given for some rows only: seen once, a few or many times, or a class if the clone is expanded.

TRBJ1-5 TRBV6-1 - CASSELQGHSNQPQHF
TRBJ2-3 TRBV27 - CASSSGTSGRSTQYF
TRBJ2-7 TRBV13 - CASSLLGLSSYEQYF
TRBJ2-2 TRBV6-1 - CASSGRTLNTGELFF
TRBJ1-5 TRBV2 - CASRDLQAPYSNQPQHF
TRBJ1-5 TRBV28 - CASSLLNQPQHF
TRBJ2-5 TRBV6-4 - CASSRDSQETQYF
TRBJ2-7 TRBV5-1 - CASSPGVDSGTYEQYF
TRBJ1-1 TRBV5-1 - CASSLAQGAGTEAFF
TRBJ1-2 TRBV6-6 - CASSLGANYGYTF
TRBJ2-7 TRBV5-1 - CASSPGGKVKGEQYF
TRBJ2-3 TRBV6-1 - CATSGLAGGTDTQYF
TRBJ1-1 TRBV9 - CASSVEGQPNTEAFF
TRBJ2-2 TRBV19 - CASSMLQNTGELFF
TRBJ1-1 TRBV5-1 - CASSLQTENMNTEAFF
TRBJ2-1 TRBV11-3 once CASSLSPGLGGNEQFF
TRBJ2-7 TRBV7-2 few CASSLRAGEVGQYF
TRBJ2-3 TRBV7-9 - CASSLDRGDTQYF
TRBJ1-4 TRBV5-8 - CASSFSINEKLFF
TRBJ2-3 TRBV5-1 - CASSVDRYGTDTQYF
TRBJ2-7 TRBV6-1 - CASSGDRVREARGVEQYF
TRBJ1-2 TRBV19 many CASSMVEYGYTF
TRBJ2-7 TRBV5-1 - CASSFRGGSSYEQYF
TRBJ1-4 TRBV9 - CASSVAVTSTGGEEKLFF
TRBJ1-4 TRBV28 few CASSDIGLGEKLFF
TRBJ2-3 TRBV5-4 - CASSSSTSALTQYF
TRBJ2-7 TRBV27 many CASSLSGPLNEQYF
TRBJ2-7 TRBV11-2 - CASSPSRTQHEQYF
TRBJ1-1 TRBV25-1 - CASKGPYGAEAFF
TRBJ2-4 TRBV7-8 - CASSWARDRGAKNIQYF
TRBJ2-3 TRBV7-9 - CASSLGTSGMADTQYF
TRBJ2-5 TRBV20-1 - CSVVNQETQYF
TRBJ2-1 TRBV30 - CAWSVSREGYNEQFF
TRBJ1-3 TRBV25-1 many CASSGPMGSAGNTIYF
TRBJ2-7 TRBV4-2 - CASSSPLDSALNEQYF
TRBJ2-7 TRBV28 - CASSLYFRQGRSYEQYF
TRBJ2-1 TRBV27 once CASSTPGSWFF
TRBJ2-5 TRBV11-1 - CASSSGQQETQYF
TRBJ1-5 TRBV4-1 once CASSQRQGASNQPQHF
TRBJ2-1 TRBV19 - CASSIPGASGLYNEQFF